Shown below are 32 T cell receptor beta chains from a single sample sequenced in a study of blood T cell repertoires in COVID-19. The method was immunoSEQ multiplex PCR; TCRdb's version includes in-frame clones alone and lacks a portion of them. The table shows about 130,000 clones, with around 83% occurring only once. Sequenced material: PBMCs or T cells enriched from blood (not recorded which). The receptor source for this set is a young man who had recovered from COVID-19.

In this sample, this clone is medium-sized. The sample carries other DNA sequences with the same CDR3. V is TRBV27 and J is TRBJ1-5; D is possibly TRBD1 (5 bases). The CDR3 extends over 12 amino acids. CDR1 is MNHEY, CDR2 SMNVEV, per germline (reference sequence). Trimming cost V 5 bases and J 9 bases, with 11 bases left between them. The CDR3 bases are TGTGCCAGCAGTCCGACTCAGGGGCCCCAGCATTTT. It translates to CASSPTQGPQHF.

This clone was seen a single time. The V gene is TRBV12-3 or TRBV12-4, the J gene TRBJ2-7, with D unresolved. The CDR3 is 13 residues long. The V gene lost 4 bases and the J gene lost 2 bases, with 9 bases spanning the gap. The CDR3 region is CASSYHSPYEQYF. The CDR3 region has the DNA TGTGCCAGCAGTTATCACAGTCCCTACGAGCAGTACTTC.

This clone was seen ten or more times. This sequence joins TRBV18 and TRBJ2-5; the D gene is possibly TRBD1 (5 bases). The CDR3 is made up of 14 amino acids. V was shortened by 3 bases and J by 2 bases, with 10 bases between the two germline ends. Per the germline V gene, CDR1 is KGHSH and CDR2 is LQKENI. The CDR3 is CASSPSDSQETQYF. The CDR3 DNA reads TGTGCCAGCTCACCGTCCGACAGTCAAGAGACCCAGTACTTC.

The V call is TRBV19, the J call TRBJ2-7, with D maybe TRBD1 (6 bases). The V gene lost 10 bases and the J gene lost 0 bases, with 19 bases spanning the gap. The CDR3 consists of 15 residues. Looked up from germline, CDR1 is LNHDA and CDR2 is SQIVND (reference sequence). The CDR3 protein is CATRDLGTLSYEQYF. CDR3 in DNA: TGTGCCACCCGGGATCTGGGGACACTCTCCTACGAGCAGTACTTC.

This chain joins TRBV27 and TRBJ1-4; tentatively, D is TRBD1 (5 bases). Deletions cut 5 bases from V and 2 bases from J, with 12 bases between. The germline V gene encodes CDR1 MNHEY and CDR2 SMNVEV (reference sequence). The CDR3 is 15 amino acids. CDR3 amino acids: CASSATGSTNEKLFF. For the CDR3, the DNA is TGTGCCAGCAGTGCCACAGGATCCACTAATGAAAAACTGTTTTTT. Using reference TRBV27 and TRBJ1-4 for the parts outside the CDR3, the full variable domain is EAQVTQNPRYLITVTGKKLTVTCSQNMNHEYMSWYRQDPGLGLRQIYYSMNVEVTDKGDVPEGYKVSRKEKRNFPLILESPSPNQTSLYFCASSATGSTNEKLFFGSGTQLSVL.

The V gene is TRBV25-1, the J gene TRBJ2-5, with D perhaps matching TRBD1 (6 bases). Between the trimmed V and J ends, which lost 5 bases and 4 bases, there was a span of 17 bases. CDR1 is MGHDK, CDR2 SYGVNS, per germline. The CDR3 has 15 residues. This chain's CDR3 is CASSLSLGQAETQYF. The DNA for the CDR3 is TGTGCCAGCAGTCTCTCCCTGGGACAAGCAGAGACCCAGTACTTC.

This chain joins TRBV6-1 and TRBJ2-5; the match to TRBD2 covers 9 bases. Germline CDR1 is MNHNS and CDR2 is SASEGT. The CDR3 runs to 16 residues. The junction had 3 bases not matched to a gene; V was cut back by 0 bases and J by 1 base. CDR3 sequence (DNA): TGTGCCAGCAGTGAAGCGCTACTAGCGGGCCAAGAGACCCAGTACTTC. Translated, it gives CASSEALLAGQETQYF.

The V call is TRBV30, the J call TRBJ2-3; D is ambiguous. Trimming left V 3 bases short and J 6 bases short, with 10 bases between. Germline V lookup: CDR1 GTSNPN, CDR2 SVGIG (reference sequence). The CDR3 consists of 12 residues. CDR3 amino acids: CAWRRESDTQYF. In DNA, the CDR3 is TGTGCCTGGAGGCGCGAAAGTGATACGCAGTATTTT.

This clone has just one count. The chain couples TRBV5-1 to TRBJ1-3; TRBD1 matches 7 bases. The CDR3 is 16 amino acids. Germline CDR1 and CDR2: SGHRS and YFSETQ. V gave up 4 bases and J gave up 0 bases; unmatched junction bases: 7. The DNA for the CDR3 is TGCGCCAGCAGCACTGGACAGGAATTCTCTGGAAACACCATATATTTT. This codes for CASSTGQEFSGNTIYF.

The chain recombines TRBV11-1 with TRBJ1-1, with D maybe TRBD1 (5 bases). From germline, CDR1 is SGHAT and CDR2 FQDESV (reference sequence). The CDR3 consists of 17 residues. The V and J ends lost 0 bases and 1 base respectively, with 15 bases between them. The CDR3 coding sequence is TGTGCCAGCAGCTTAGCGTCGATTGGACATCAGAACACTGAAGCTTTCTTT. As protein: CASSLASIGHQNTEAFF. The variable domain in full, completed from reference TRBV11-1 and TRBJ1-1, reads EAEVAQSPRYKITEKSQAVAFWCDPISGHATLYWYRQILGQGPELLVQFQDESVVDDSQLPKDRFSAERLKGVDSTLKIQPAELGDSAMYLCASSLASIGHQNTEAFFGQGTRLTVV.

The chain recombines TRBV6-5 with TRBJ2-1, with D uncertain. The V gene's germline CDR1 is MNHEY and CDR2 SVGAGI. This CDR3 has 12 residues. V gave up 7 bases and J gave up 9 bases, with 13 bases separating them. CDR3 nucleotide sequence: TGTGCCAGCATAGGTGGATCGGGTGAGCAGTTCTTC. Protein product: CASIGGSGEQFF.

In its sample, this clone was seen a few times. The CDR3 protein is CATLSTGGAGQPQHF. CDR3 in DNA: TGTGCCACCTTATCGACAGGGGGCGCGGGTCAGCCCCAGCATTTT. The V and J genes are TRBV24-1 and TRBJ1-5; 10 bases fit TRBD1. CDR1 KGHDR and CDR2 SFDVKD come from the germline V gene. The length of the CDR3 is 15 residues. Unmatched junction bases numbered 10, after V lost 9 bases and J lost 6 bases.

This chain joins TRBV7-3 and TRBJ2-5; 16 bases match TRBD2. The CDR3 has 16 residues. The V gene end was trimmed by 5 bases and the J gene end by 5 bases; junction bases not matched to a gene: 5. Germline V gives CDR1 SGHTA, CDR2 FQGTGA. The CDR3 loop reads CASSPGTSGREETQYF. CDR3 coding DNA: TGTGCCAGCAGCCCCGGGACTAGCGGGAGGGAGGAGACCCAGTACTTC.

This clone was found a few times. The V gene is TRBV3-1 (or the pseudogene TRBV3-2), the J gene TRBJ2-1; TRBD2 matches at 15 bases. V dropped 4 bases and J dropped 7; count of bases not matched to a gene: 2. CDR3 length equals 15 residues. CDR1 is LGHDT, CDR2 YNNKEL, per germline (reference sequence). DNA of the CDR3: TGTGCCAGCAGCCGGACTAGCGGGGGGGGGAATGAGCAGTTCTTC. This encodes CASSRTSGGGNEQFF.

J is TRBJ1-2 and V is TRBV3-1 (or the pseudogene TRBV3-2), with D perhaps matching TRBD1 (5 bases). Between the trimmed V and J ends, which lost 4 bases and 3 bases, there was a span of 15 bases. Germline CDR1 LGHDT, CDR2 YNNKEL (reference sequence). CDR3 length: 15 residues. CDR3 amino acids: CASSPHSGGDYGYTF. CDR3 DNA: TGTGCCAGCAGCCCCCATTCGGGGGGGGACTATGGCTACACCTTC.

The rearrangement uses TRBV5-1 and TRBJ2-1; 8 nucleotides agree with TRBD2. The V gene end was trimmed by 4 bases and the J gene end by 9 bases; junction bases not matched to a gene: 12. CDR3 length equals 15 residues. The germline CDR1 and CDR2 sequences are SGHRS and YFSETQ. CDR3 nucleotide sequence: TGCGCCAGCAGCCCGGGTCACGGGGGGGTAGGTGAGCAGTTCTTC. It translates to CASSPGHGGVGEQFF.

V is TRBV6-5 and J is TRBJ1-2; D not certain. The germline gives CDR1 MNHEY, CDR2 SVGAGI. The CDR3 extends over 14 amino acids. Trimming pared 6 bases from V and 3 bases from J, leaving 14 bases between. The CDR3 nucleotides read TGTGCCAGCAGCTCCGGCGGCACTTACTATGGCTACACCTTC. It codes for CASSSGGTYYGYTF.

CDR3 in DNA: TGCGCCAGCAGCTTGGAACAGCCATATGGCTACACCTTC. It codes for CASSLEQPYGYTF. This chain links TRBV5-1 with TRBJ1-2; D unclear. CDR3 length: 13 residues. Germline loops: CDR1 SGHRS, CDR2 YFSETQ. Deletions cut 0 bases from V and 5 bases from J, with 8 bases between.

The V call is TRBV19, the J call TRBJ1-5, with D possibly being TRBD1 (6 bases). Germline CDR1 LNHDA, CDR2 SQIVND (reference sequence). The CDR3 is made up of 13 amino acids. V was cut by 6 bases and J by 7 bases, with 13 bases left in between. Here the CDR3 DNA reads TGTGCCAGTAGATCCGACAGGCCCCAGCCCCAGCATTTT. It encodes CASRSDRPQPQHF.

The CDR3 coding sequence is TGTGCCACGAGCCTGATGAGCTATGGCTACACCTTC. The encoded protein is CATSLMSYGYTF. The chain has TRBV19 and TRBJ1-2; D is uncertain. CDR1 LNHDA and CDR2 SQIVND come from the germline V gene (reference sequence). The CDR3 runs 12 residues. The ends were cut back, 10 bases at V and 4 bases at J, with 13 bases in the middle. The full variable domain, its missing parts supplied by reference TRBV19 and TRBJ1-2, is DGGITQSPKYLFRKEGQNVTLSCEQNLNHDAMYWYRQDPGQGLRLIYYSQIVNDFQKGDIAEGYSVSREKKESFPLTVTSAQKNPTAFYLCATSLMSYGYTFGSGTRLTVV.

With regard to this clone: One end of the junction does not line up with germline, which may come from a read error. This chain connects TRBV5-1 to TRBJ2-3, with 7 bases that match TRBD1. The CDR3 sequence is 14 residues long. Germline CDR1 SGHRS, CDR2 YFSETQ. CDR3 in amino acids: CASSLEFQFGTADF. The CDR3 DNA is TGCGCCAGCAGCTTGGAATTTCAGTTTGGGACAGCCGATTTT.

The CDR3: CASSLSGGQPQHF. CDR3 sequence (DNA): TGTGCCAGCAGCTTGTCAGGGGGACAGCCCCAGCATTTT. The chain combines TRBV5-5 with TRBJ1-5, with 7 nucleotides matching TRBD1. V dropped 1 base and J dropped 7; count of bases not matched to a gene: 2. The CDR3 spans 13 residues. Germline CDR1 reads SGHKS; CDR2 reads YYEKEE (reference sequence).

The CDR3, as DNA: TGTGCCAGCAGCCCGGGGGGGGCTAACTATGGCTACACCTTC. It codes for CASSPGGANYGYTF. V gene TRBV6-5 combines with J gene TRBJ1-2, with D perhaps TRBD1 (5 bases). Germline CDR1 is MNHEY and CDR2 is SVGAGI. The V and J ends lost 6 bases and 0 bases respectively, with 11 bases between them. The CDR3 length is 14 residues.

This chain connects TRBV7-6 to TRBJ1-4; D is undetermined. Trimming took 1 base from V and 0 from J, leaving 9 bases between them. Germline-derived CDR1 and CDR2 are SGHVS and FNYEAQ. The CDR3 is made up of 16 amino acids. The chain's CDR3 is CASSLGRIATNEKLFF. CDR3 in DNA: TGTGCCAGCAGCTTAGGTCGTATAGCAACTAATGAAAAACTGTTTTTT.

The genes are TRBV9 and TRBJ1-6, with 8 nucleotides matching TRBD1. The V gene end was trimmed by 4 bases and the J gene end by 6 bases; junction bases not matched to a gene: 6. The germline CDR1 and CDR2 sequences are SGDLS and YYNGEE. The CDR3 consists of 15 residues. The CDR3 reads CASSSQTGVNSPLHF. In nucleotides, the CDR3 is TGTGCCAGCAGCTCACAGACAGGGGTTAATTCACCCCTCCACTTT.

V and J are TRBV19 and TRBJ2-5; TRBD2 agrees at 9 bases. CDR3 size: 16 residues. Germline V gives CDR1 LNHDA, CDR2 SQIVND (reference sequence). J was trimmed by 2 bases and V by 1 base; bases with no gene match: 5. As DNA, the CDR3 is TGTGCCAGTAGTATAGCCGCGGGGGGGATTCAAGAGACCCAGTACTTC. Translating it yields CASSIAAGGIQETQYF.

The V call is TRBV19, the J call TRBJ2-2; 8 bases line up with TRBD1. The CDR3 has 14 residues. Per the germline V gene, CDR1 is LNHDA and CDR2 is SQIVND (reference sequence). Trimming removed 5 bases from V and 4 bases from J; junction bases left unmatched: 3. The CDR3 sequence: CASSGDRGTGELFF. The CDR3 DNA is TGTGCCAGTAGTGGTGACAGGGGCACCGGGGAGCTGTTTTTT.

The rearrangement uses TRBV14 and TRBJ2-3, with 9 positions matching TRBD1. The trim removed 5 bases at V and 0 bases at J, leaving 6 bases unmatched. CDR1 and CDR2 (germline): SGHDN, FVKESK. CDR3 length: 16 amino acids. CDR3 sequence reads: CASSTRTGASTDTQYF. Written as DNA, the CDR3 is TGTGCCAGCAGCACCCGGACAGGGGCCAGCACAGATACGCAGTATTTT.

The V gene is TRBV5-4, the J gene TRBJ2-5, with 8 bases aligning to TRBD2. With V trimmed by 2 bases and J by 5 bases, 5 bases remained unmatched. The CDR3 consists of 14 residues. From germline, CDR1 is SGHNT and CDR2 YYREEE (reference sequence). The CDR3 nucleotides read TGTGCCAGCAGCTTAATCACGGGAGGGGAGACCCAGTACTTC. Translated, it gives CASSLITGGETQYF.

The rearrangement links TRBV2 to TRBJ2-3, with 11 bases that match TRBD2. The V segment lost 6 bases and the J segment 2 bases; nucleotides outside the gene matches: 4. From germline, CDR1 is SNHLY and CDR2 FYNNEI. CDR3 length: 15 residues. The CDR3 DNA reads as TGTGCCAGCAGCCCGGGACTAGCGGACACAGATACGCAGTATTTT. Residues: CASSPGLADTDTQYF.

V is TRBV7-9 and J is TRBJ1-2, with D maybe TRBD1 (5 bases). V was clipped by 7 bases and J by 0 bases, with 12 bases between them. CDR1 and CDR2 (germline): SEHNR, FQNEAQ (reference sequence). The CDR3 spans 14 residues. CDR3 protein: CASIATATNYGYTF. The CDR3, as DNA: TGTGCCAGCATCGCGACAGCGACTAACTATGGCTACACCTTC.

This rearrangement joins TRBV2 to TRBJ2-2; 8 bases map to TRBD2. V lost 2 bases and J lost 5; bases outside the gene matches: 10. CDR3 size: 17 residues. The V gene's germline CDR1 is SNHLY and CDR2 FYNNEI. The CDR3 sequence is CASSEWRAGGRTGELFF. The CDR3, as DNA: TGTGCCAGCAGTGAATGGCGGGCGGGGGGAAGGACCGGGGAGCTGTTTTTT.